Listed below are T cell receptor beta chains from one sample, sequenced in a study of blood T cell repertoires in COVID-19. Sequencing used immunoSEQ multiplex PCR; TCRdb keeps in-frame clones, though not all of them. This table holds tens of thousands of clones, roughly 84% found once. The sample comprised peripheral blood. The receptors derive from a man aged 50-60 years with active or convalescent COVID-19. CDR3s include the opening cysteine and the closing phenylalanine or tryptophan.

>14|TRBJ2-7|TRBV11-2
CASSSQTSAYEQYF
>16|TRBJ2-4|TRBV19
CASSIDQGWAKNIQYF
>15|TRBJ2-5|TRBV11-2
CASSLGTSPVETQYF
>16|TRBJ1-3|TRBV19
CASKRSWGDSGNTIYF
>14|TRBJ1-2|TRBV6-5
CASSPGDRDDGYTF
>14|TRBJ1-4|TRBV7-9
CASSPGQGDEKLFF
>16|TRBJ1-5|TRBV6-6
CASSYADRGLRQPQHF
>13|TRBJ2-1|TRBV5-1
CASSLAGFDEQFF
>15|TRBJ1-4|TRBV5-1
CASSLSTGVFEKLFF
>16|TRBJ2-3|TRBV19
CASSIRGGQNTDTQYF
>15|TRBJ1-1|TRBV6-1
CASSEMRESNTEAFF
>13|TRBJ1-3|TRBV3-1/TRBV3-2
CASSPGQGNTIYF
>14|TRBJ1-2|TRBV27
CASSQTGAVYGYTF
>15|TRBJ2-3|TRBV19
CASNPGTGVGDTQYF
>14|TRBJ2-3|TRBV5-4
CASSLRLGQGTQYF
>17|TRBJ1-3|TRBV6-1
CASSEAAGRSFGNTIYF
>14|TRBJ2-5|TRBV2
CASSKDRNQETQYF